The 28 T cell receptor beta chains listed next were all sequenced from one sample in a study of blood T cell repertoires in COVID-19. Libraries were prepared by immunoSEQ multiplex PCR; TCRdb keeps only in-frame clonotypes and omits some of them. The sample shows about 250,000 clones, approximately 85% of them seen only once. The sequenced sample consisted of PBMCs or T cells enriched from blood (not recorded which). The receptors derive from a woman between 25 and 40 years old who had recovered from COVID-19.

The chain carries TRBV2 and TRBJ1-5, with D possibly being TRBD1 (6 bases). Germline CDR1 reads SNHLY; CDR2 reads FYNNEI. Trimming took off 6 bases at V and 0 bases at J, with 9 bases between the two ends. The CDR3 loop spans 14 amino acids. The DNA of the CDR3 is TGTGCCAGCAGGCAGGGGAATAGCAATCAGCCCCAGCATTTT. This sequence encodes CASRQGNSNQPQHF.

This clone was counted a single time. The chain recombines TRBV7-3 with TRBJ2-5; 11 bases align to TRBD2. The CDR3 loop spans 16 amino acids. CDR1 and CDR2 (germline): SGHTA, FQGTGA. V was pared by 0 bases and J by 4 bases, with 4 bases of the junction left unmatched. The CDR3: CASSLTGTSGRETQYF. CDR3 bases: TGTGCCAGCAGCTTAACCGGGACTAGCGGTCGAGAGACCCAGTACTTC.

The J gene is TRBJ1-1, the V gene TRBV11-2; 8 nucleotides line up with TRBD1. This CDR3 has 15 amino acids. V shed 4 bases, J shed 1 base, and the junction held 5 bases outside the gene matches. Germline V lookup: CDR1 SGHAT, CDR2 FQNNGV. The CDR3 DNA reads TGTGCCAGCAGCTACCACGGACAGGGGAACACTGAAGCTTTCTTT. Translation: CASSYHGQGNTEAFF.

V usage is TRBV18 and J usage is TRBJ1-5; D remains unclear. CDR3 length: 15 residues. V was trimmed by 0 bases and J by 7 bases, leaving 13 bases between them. CDR1 and CDR2 from the germline V gene are KGHSH and LQKENI. This CDR3 is CASSPPGGGGQPQHF. DNA of the CDR3: TGTGCCAGCTCACCACCGGGAGGTGGAGGCCAGCCCCAGCATTTT. The full variable domain, its missing parts supplied by reference TRBV18 and TRBJ1-5, is NAGVMQNPRHLVRRRGQEARLRCSPMKGHSHVYWYRQLPEEGLKFMVYLQKENIIDESGMPKERFSAEFPKEGPSILRIQQVVRGDSAAYFCASSPPGGGGQPQHFGDGTRLSIL.

J is TRBJ2-3 and V is TRBV7-2, with 12 bases aligning to TRBD2. Germline values: CDR1 SGHTA, CDR2 FQGNSA. This CDR3 is built from 15 residues. The V and J ends lost 5 bases and 6 bases, in that order; junction bases with no gene match: 6. CDR3 region: CASSPSGRVADTQYF. For the CDR3, the DNA is TGTGCCAGCAGCCCTAGCGGGAGGGTGGCGGATACGCAGTATTTT.

The gene calls are TRBV7-2 and TRBJ1-2, with D possibly TRBD1 on 6 matching bases. This CDR3 contains 16 residues. CDR1 is SGHTA and CDR2 is FQGNSA in the germline V gene. V shed 5 bases and J shed 4 bases, with 20 bases lying between them. CDR3 in DNA: TGTGCCAGCAGCCTAAACGGGGGGCCCGCATCCTATGGCTACACCTTC. The encoded protein is CASSLNGGPASYGYTF.

The chain uses TRBV19 and TRBJ1-6, with TRBD1 matching over 10 bases. This CDR3 contains 16 residues. The J segment lost 10 bases and the V segment lost 2 bases, leaving 8 bases of the junction unmatched. Looked up from germline, CDR1 is LNHDA and CDR2 is SQIVND (reference sequence). The CDR3 sequence is CASSITGTGEGSPLHF. The DNA for the CDR3 is TGTGCCAGTAGTATAACGGGGACAGGGGAGGGATCACCCCTCCACTTT.

J is TRBJ1-6 and V is TRBV30, with D perhaps matching TRBD1 (6 bases). The CDR3 consists of 15 residues. The germline gives CDR1 GTSNPN, CDR2 SVGIG (reference sequence). The germline V and J ends were trimmed by 4 bases and 10 bases, with 20 bases remaining between them. The DNA of the CDR3 is TGTGCCTGGAAGGTCTCCGCGGGGGGCCGATCACCCCTCCACTTT. Its protein product is CAWKVSAGGRSPLHF.

V gene TRBV5-1 combines with J gene TRBJ2-1, with D possibly TRBD2 on 5 matching bases. The germline V and J ends were trimmed by 2 bases and 9 bases, with 15 bases remaining between them. Germline CDR1 and CDR2: SGHRS and YFSETQ. The CDR3 is made up of 14 amino acids. The CDR3 DNA sequence: TGCGCCAGCAGCTTCCGGGTCAGACGGGGTGAGCAGTTCTTC. Its translation is CASSFRVRRGEQFF.

The chain uses TRBV20-1 and TRBJ2-5, with D hard to call. Germline V gives CDR1 DFQATT, CDR2 SNEGSKA (reference sequence). Trimming removed 2 bases at V and 12 bases at J, with 10 bases between. The CDR3 has 10 amino acids. CDR3 loop: CSARSRHEYF. DNA for the CDR3: TGCAGTGCTAGAAGCCGTCACGAGTACTTC.

The V call is TRBV11-2, the J call TRBJ2-7; no reliable D call. Between the trimmed V and J ends, which lost 4 bases and 4 bases, there was a span of 17 bases. Per germline, CDR1 SGHAT and CDR2 FQNNGV. This CDR3 comprises 15 residues. CDR3 loop: CASSSPVEAYYEQYF. The CDR3 DNA follows: TGTGCCAGCAGCTCTCCGGTAGAGGCTTATTACGAGCAGTACTTC.

The rearrangement joins TRBV7-9 to TRBJ1-1; 9 bases agree with TRBD1. This CDR3 contains 14 residues. CDR1 and CDR2 from the germline V gene are SEHNR and FQNEAQ (reference sequence). With V trimmed by 8 bases and J by 7 bases, 11 bases remained unmatched. DNA of the CDR3: TGTGCCAGCGCGTGGGGACAGGGTGGTGTTGAAGCTTTCTTT. It codes for CASAWGQGGVEAFF.

J is TRBJ2-2 and V is TRBV19, with D perhaps matching TRBD2 (5 bases). The V gene lost 3 bases and the J gene lost 5 bases, with 19 bases spanning the gap. This CDR3 contains 17 residues. Germline V gene sequence: CDR1 LNHDA, CDR2 SQIVND (reference sequence). The CDR3 DNA is TGTGCCAGTAGTATTGAGGGATCCGGGATTTTAACCGGGGAGCTGTTTTTT. Protein sequence: CASSIEGSGILTGELFF. The full variable domain, its missing parts supplied by reference TRBV19 and TRBJ2-2, is DGGITQSPKYLFRKEGQNVTLSCEQNLNHDAMYWYRQDPGQGLRLIYYSQIVNDFQKGDIAEGYSVSREKKESFPLTVTSAQKNPTAFYLCASSIEGSGILTGELFFGEGSRLTVL.

The chain recombines TRBV14 with TRBJ2-3, with 8 bases identical to TRBD1. This CDR3 spans 16 amino acids. CDR1 and CDR2 (germline): SGHDN, FVKESK. Trimming removed 4 bases from V and 2 bases from J; junction bases left unmatched: 8. The CDR3 DNA sequence: TGTGCCAGCAGCCCGACAGGGGCCCATGTCACAGATACGCAGTATTTT. Translated, it gives CASSPTGAHVTDTQYF.

The V and J genes are TRBV5-1 and TRBJ2-1; D may be TRBD1 (5 bases). Germline lookup yields CDR1 SGHRS and CDR2 YFSETQ. This CDR3 has 21 amino acids. The germline V and J ends were trimmed by 3 bases and 1 base, with 29 bases remaining between them. CDR3 coding DNA: TGCGCCAGCAGCTCCTACCCGATGAGCCGGCCGCCCCAGGGATCCTACAATGAGCAGTTCTTC. As protein: CASSSYPMSRPPQGSYNEQFF.

This clone turned up a few times. The chain recombines TRBV15 with TRBJ1-1, with D possibly TRBD1 on 5 matching bases. The V gene's germline CDR1 is LNHNV and CDR2 YYDKDF (reference sequence). Trimming stripped 0 bases from V and 1 base from J, with 12 bases between. The CDR3 extends over 16 amino acids. As DNA, the CDR3 is TGTGCCACCAGCAGAGATCGGCGAAGGGGGAACACTGAAGCTTTCTTT. It codes for CATSRDRRRGNTEAFF. Filled out from reference TRBV15 and TRBJ1-1, the complete variable domain reads DAMVIQNPRYQVTQFGKPVTLSCSQTLNHNVMYWYQQKSSQAPKLLFHYYDKDFNNEADTPDNFQSRRPNTSFCFLDIRSPGLGDTAMYLCATSRDRRRGNTEAFFGQGTRLTVV.

The rearrangement joins TRBV7-9 to TRBJ2-7; D not certain. The germline gives CDR1 SEHNR, CDR2 FQNEAQ (reference sequence). V lost 5 bases and J lost 7, with 12 bases in between. The CDR3 is 12 residues long. CDR3 in amino acids: CASSQVGLEQYF. In DNA form, the CDR3 reads TGTGCCAGCAGCCAGGTCGGTCTTGAGCAGTACTTC.

The gene calls are TRBV25-1 and TRBJ2-7; 8 bases agree with TRBD1. This CDR3 contains 16 residues. From germline, CDR1 is MGHDK and CDR2 SYGVNS. The J segment lost 6 bases and the V segment lost 1 base, leaving 11 bases of the junction unmatched. In DNA form, the CDR3 reads TGTGCCAGCAGTGAATCAGGGACAGGAGGAAACGGCGAGCAGTACTTC. Translation: CASSESGTGGNGEQYF.

The chain recombines TRBV5-8 with TRBJ1-5, with 10 bases matching TRBD1. Per germline, CDR1 SGHTS and CDR2 YDEGEE. CDR3 length: 14 amino acids. The V segment lost 4 bases and the J segment 7 bases; nucleotides outside the gene matches: 5. CDR3: CASSVGQGSQPQHF. CDR3 DNA sequence: TGTGCCAGCAGCGTGGGACAGGGGTCGCAGCCCCAGCATTTT.

The chain recombines TRBV27 with TRBJ1-5; D uncertain. Germline CDR1 reads MNHEY; CDR2 reads SMNVEV (reference sequence). Deletions cut 5 bases from V and 3 bases from J, with 11 bases between. The CDR3 is 14 amino acids. The CDR3 here is CASSHRGFNQPQHF. Here the CDR3 DNA reads TGTGCCAGCAGTCACCGCGGATTCAATCAGCCCCAGCATTTT.

V gene TRBV24-1 combines with J gene TRBJ2-3, with 13 nucleotides matching TRBD2. Germline-derived CDR1 and CDR2 are KGHDR and SFDVKD. The trim removed 3 bases at V and 1 base at J, leaving 12 bases unmatched. This CDR3 has 20 residues. The CDR3 nucleotides are TGTGCCACCAGTGATCATTTACTAGCGGGGGGGCCGTGGGGCACAGATACGCAGTATTTT. It is translated as CATSDHLLAGGPWGTDTQYF.

The rearrangement links TRBV11-1 to TRBJ2-2; 10 nucleotides agree with TRBD2. The V gene's germline CDR1 is SGHAT and CDR2 FQDESV (reference sequence). V dropped 5 bases and J dropped 1; count of bases not matched to a gene: 4. CDR3 length: 16 residues. CDR3 coding DNA: TGTGCCAGCAGCGCCCCTAGCGGGAGGAACACCGGGGAGCTGTTTTTT. It specifies CASSAPSGRNTGELFF. The entire variable domain, with the rest obtained from reference TRBV11-1 and TRBJ2-2, is as follows: EAEVAQSPRYKITEKSQAVAFWCDPISGHATLYWYRQILGQGPELLVQFQDESVVDDSQLPKDRFSAERLKGVDSTLKIQPAELGDSAMYLCASSAPSGRNTGELFFGEGSRLTVL.

The J gene is TRBJ1-4, the V gene TRBV24-1, with 8 bases lining up with TRBD1. The CDR3 length is 15 residues. Looked up from germline, CDR1 is KGHDR and CDR2 is SFDVKD. The trim removed 4 bases at V and 5 bases at J, leaving 5 bases unmatched. CDR3 sequence: CATSESGTGNEKLFF. CDR3 nucleotide sequence: TGTGCCACCAGTGAGTCCGGGACAGGCAATGAAAAACTGTTTTTT.

The J gene is TRBJ2-1, the V gene TRBV7-6; 12 nucleotides line up with TRBD2. This CDR3 comprises 18 residues. Germline values: CDR1 SGHVS, CDR2 FNYEAQ. V gave up 10 bases and J gave up 0 bases; unmatched junction bases: 13. CDR3 amino acids: CAIGPGTSGPNSYNEQFF. The CDR3 nucleotides read TGTGCCATCGGGCCCGGGACTAGCGGGCCCAACTCCTACAATGAGCAGTTCTTC.

This rearrangement joins TRBV6-5 to TRBJ2-5, with 8 bases that match TRBD1. V lost 8 bases to trimming and J lost 2 bases; unmatched junction nucleotides: 10. This CDR3 is 15 amino acids long. Germline assignment: CDR1 MNHEY and CDR2 SVGAGI. In DNA, the CDR3 is TGTGCCAGCGGCCAAGACAGGGGTGATCAAGAGACCCAGTACTTC. It specifies CASGQDRGDQETQYF.

Only one count was recorded for this clone. This chain uses TRBV28 with TRBJ2-7; the D is unclear. V dropped 5 bases and J dropped 3 bases, with 14 bases sitting between them. The CDR3 length is 14 residues. Germline values: CDR1 MDHEN, CDR2 SYDVKM. The CDR3 bases are TGTGCCAGCAGTCCACCCCCCCTAAACTACGAGCAGTACTTC. Its translation is CASSPPPLNYEQYF.

Concerning this clone itself: This CDR3 is also generated by other DNA sequences in the sample. In DNA, the CDR3 is TGTGCCAGTAGTATAGCAGGGTACAATGAGCAGTTCTTC. Protein sequence: CASSIAGYNEQFF. This chain uses TRBV19 with TRBJ2-1; tentative D call: TRBD1 (5 bases). The germline V and J ends were trimmed by 1 base and 4 bases, with 5 bases remaining between them. The CDR3 extends over 13 amino acids. CDR1 and CDR2 from the germline V gene are LNHDA and SQIVND (reference sequence). The variable domain in full, with the rest retrieved from reference TRBV19 and TRBJ2-1, is DGGITQSPKYLFRKEGQNVTLSCEQNLNHDAMYWYRQDPGQGLRLIYYSQIVNDFQKGDIAEGYSVSREKKESFPLTVTSAQKNPTAFYLCASSIAGYNEQFFGPGTRLTVL.

With respect to this clone: The limits of the CDR3 on the DNA are not certain, so only TCRdb's listed CDR3 is given. The chain links TRBV5-8 to TRBJ2-1; the DNA was not compared with TRBD1, the D call given in the table. A total of 14 residues make up the CDR3, ends included. Germline assignment: CDR1 SGHTS and CDR2 YDEGEE. The CDR3 loop is CASRLWAVGAFLFF.